Presented here are 26 T cell receptor beta chains from one specimen sequenced in a study of control samples from healthy donors and cancer patients. Libraries were prepared by immunoSEQ multiplex PCR; TCRdb keeps only in-frame clonotypes and omits some of them. The sample holds about 130,000 clones, 85% to 95% seen once. The sequencing sample was made of PBMCs. These receptors were collected from a man between 45 and 60 years old with head and neck cancer.

This chain links TRBV24-1 with TRBJ1-5; the D is unclear. CDR3 length: 13 residues. In germline, CDR1 is KGHDR, CDR2 SFDVKD. V was trimmed by 2 bases and J by 6 bases, leaving 7 bases between them. CDR3 in DNA: TGTGCCACCAGTGATTCTCTAGGTCAGCCCCAGCATTTT. Translating gives CATSDSLGQPQHF.

V and J are TRBV7-9 and TRBJ1-1, with a weak D call TRBD1 (6 bases). The CDR3 runs 13 residues. Trimming stripped 2 bases from V and 5 bases from J, with 9 bases between. Germline CDR1 and CDR2: SEHNR and FQNEAQ (reference sequence). CDR3 in amino acids: CASSLTGSTEAFF. CDR3 nucleotide sequence: TGTGCCAGCAGCTTAACAGGGAGTACTGAAGCTTTCTTT.

The chain couples TRBV19 to TRBJ2-7; possibly TRBD1 for D (6 bases). The CDR3 loop spans 16 amino acids. CDR1 and CDR2 (germline): LNHDA, SQIVND (reference sequence). V gave up 6 bases and J gave up 3 bases, with 21 bases separating them. This CDR3 is CASSPGHKGRIYEQYF. The DNA for the CDR3 is TGTGCCAGTAGCCCGGGACACAAAGGTAGGATCTACGAGCAGTACTTC.

This chain's CDR3 is CASRSNEEQYF. DNA for the CDR3: TGTGCCAGTCGTTCCAACGAAGAGCAGTACTTC. The rearrangement links TRBV19 to TRBJ2-7; no firm D call. V dropped 8 bases and J dropped 7 bases, with 12 bases sitting between them. In germline, CDR1 is LNHDA, CDR2 SQIVND (reference sequence). There are 11 residues in the CDR3.

CDR3 in amino acids: CASSPRDHYLETQYF. The CDR3 DNA sequence: TGTGCCAGCAGCCCACGGGACCACTACCTGGAGACCCAGTACTTC. V usage is TRBV14 and J usage is TRBJ2-5, with D possibly called TRBD1 or TRBD2 (5 bases each). Germline V gene sequence: CDR1 SGHDN, CDR2 FVKESK. CDR3 size: 15 residues. The V gene lost 4 bases and the J gene lost 5 bases, with 17 bases spanning the gap.

This clone has more than one count but fewer than ten. This sequence joins TRBV5-5 and TRBJ1-6; no reliable D call. Trimming pared 0 bases from V and 7 bases from J, leaving 5 bases between. CDR1 SGHKS and CDR2 YYEKEE come from the germline V gene (reference sequence). The CDR3 sequence is 13 residues long. CDR3 residues: CASSLGPNSPLHF. CDR3 bases: TGTGCCAGCAGCTTGGGTCCGAATTCACCCCTCCACTTT.

This clone has just a few counts. The chain is built from TRBV19 and TRBJ1-4, with 8 bases that match TRBD1. CDR3 length: 17 amino acids. CDR1 is LNHDA, CDR2 SQIVND, per germline (reference sequence). V lost 4 bases and J lost 0; bases outside the gene matches: 7. The CDR3 protein is CASSSRTGLTTNEKLFF. The CDR3 DNA follows: TGTGCCAGTAGTAGTCGGACAGGGTTAACAACTAATGAAAAACTGTTTTTT. The full variable domain, with the rest looked up from reference TRBV19 and TRBJ1-4, is DGGITQSPKYLFRKEGQNVTLSCEQNLNHDAMYWYRQDPGQGLRLIYYSQIVNDFQKGDIAEGYSVSREKKESFPLTVTSAQKNPTAFYLCASSSRTGLTTNEKLFFGSGTQLSVL.

This clone rates as medium-sized. The CDR3 reads CASSLVAGLYNEQFF. The CDR3 DNA sequence: TGTGCCAGCAGCTTAGTAGCGGGACTGTACAATGAGCAGTTCTTC. V is TRBV7-2 and J is TRBJ2-1, with TRBD2 identical over 8 bases. Germline CDR1 is SGHTA and CDR2 is FQGNSA. This CDR3 region has 15 residues. V lost 1 base to trimming and J lost 4 bases; unmatched junction nucleotides: 3.

V is TRBV6-2 or TRBV6-3 and J is TRBJ2-3; 10 nucleotides match TRBD1. CDR3 length: 14 residues. J lost 4 bases, V lost 7 bases, and 5 bases had no gene match. Germline V lookup: CDR1 MNHEY, CDR2 SVGEGT. The CDR3 DNA is TGTGCCAGCATCCCGACAGGGGGCTCAGATACGCAGTATTTT. This codes for CASIPTGGSDTQYF.

V gene TRBV11-2 combines with J gene TRBJ2-7, with D possibly being TRBD1 (5 bases). Trimming took off 7 bases at V and 3 bases at J, with 19 bases between the two ends. CDR3 length: 15 amino acids. The V gene's germline CDR1 is SGHAT and CDR2 FQNNGV. CDR3 bases: TGTGCCAGCACCGTAGGAAGGACACTCTACTACGAGCAGTACTTC. This sequence encodes CASTVGRTLYYEQYF.

This rearrangement joins TRBV6-5 to TRBJ1-1; tentatively, D is TRBD1 (6 bases). This CDR3 has 13 residues. Germline CDR1 is MNHEY and CDR2 is SVGAGI. Trimming took off 7 bases at V and 5 bases at J, with 14 bases between the two ends. The chain's CDR3 is CASILQGYTEAFF. CDR3 DNA: TGTGCCAGCATCCTACAGGGTTATACTGAAGCTTTCTTT.

This clone has a single count. The chain has TRBV4-1 and TRBJ2-6; 7 bases are shared with TRBD1. V lost 3 bases, J lost 0 bases, and 11 bases stayed unmatched. From germline, CDR1 is MGHRA and CDR2 YSYEKL. This CDR3 region has 19 residues. CDR3 in amino acids: CASSQVARTGRSGANVLTF. The CDR3 region has the DNA TGCGCCAGCAGCCAGGTGGCGAGGACAGGACGCTCTGGGGCCAACGTCCTGACTTTC.

The chain links TRBV6-6 to TRBJ1-4, with 7 bases lining up with TRBD1. The germline V gene has CDR1 MNHNY and CDR2 SVGAGI (reference sequence). The CDR3 loop spans 16 amino acids. V shed 4 bases and J 4 bases; nucleotides not matched to a gene: 9. As DNA, the CDR3 is TGTGCCAGCAGTTTAGTAGGGGGCGCGGGTAATGAAAAACTGTTTTTT. Residues: CASSLVGGAGNEKLFF.

This chain's CDR3 is CAISEWDLYGYTF. The CDR3 DNA reads as TGTGCCATCAGTGAATGGGATCTCTATGGCTACACCTTC. This chain joins TRBV10-3 and TRBJ1-2; D uncertain. Germline CDR1 ENHRY, CDR2 SYGVKD. This CDR3 is built from 13 residues. V dropped 3 bases and J dropped 4 bases, with 9 bases sitting between them.

The genes are TRBV7-9 and TRBJ1-1; tentative D call: TRBD1 (5 bases). V lost 1 base and J lost 0, with 9 bases in between. The CDR3 is 15 residues long. Germline V gene lookup returns CDR1 SEHNR and CDR2 FQNEAQ (reference sequence). CDR3 sequence (DNA): TGTGCCAGCAGCTTAGTGGGACTGATGAACACTGAAGCTTTCTTT. It translates to CASSLVGLMNTEAFF. Looking up the rest from reference TRBV7-9 and TRBJ1-1 gives the full variable domain: DTGVSQNPRHKITKRGQNVTFRCDPISEHNRLYWYRQTLGQGPEFLTYFQNEAQLEKSRLLSDRFSAERPKGSFSTLEIQRTEQGDSAMYLCASSLVGLMNTEAFFGQGTRLTVV.

This clone was seen only a few times. V is TRBV7-9 and J is TRBJ1-2; D is unclear. The CDR3 totals 16 residues. V gave up 2 bases and J gave up 5 bases, with 18 bases separating them. Germline CDR1 and CDR2: SEHNR and FQNEAQ (reference sequence). In DNA, the CDR3 is TGTGCCAGCAGCTTATTAGGCGGTCGGGCCTCGTATGGCTACACCTTC. Residues: CASSLLGGRASYGYTF.

The chain links TRBV12-3 or TRBV12-4 to TRBJ2-7; 7 positions match TRBD1. This CDR3 spans 13 amino acids. J lost 3 bases, V lost 6 bases, and 5 bases had no gene match. The CDR3 here is CASRSTGLYEQYF. As DNA, the CDR3 is TGTGCCAGCAGATCGACAGGGCTCTACGAGCAGTACTTC.

The chain joins TRBV6-5 to TRBJ2-2; 9 nucleotides match TRBD2. The CDR3 is 14 amino acids. Per the germline V gene, CDR1 is MNHEY and CDR2 is SVGAGI. Trimming removed 7 bases from V and 0 bases from J; junction bases left unmatched: 0. CDR3: CASTSGANTGELFF. The DNA of the CDR3 is TGTGCCAGCACTAGCGGGGCGAACACCGGGGAGCTGTTTTTT.

The chain carries TRBV10-3 and TRBJ2-7, with D perhaps TRBD1 (6 bases). The V end lost 5 bases, the J end lost 9 bases, and 17 bases lay between the germline ends. The CDR3 has 13 residues. Germline lookup yields CDR1 ENHRY and CDR2 SYGVKD. CDR3 nucleotide sequence: TGTGCCATCAGTAGACCGGGACACCGAGTGCAGTACTTC. Translating gives CAISRPGHRVQYF.

The V call is TRBV12-3 or TRBV12-4, the J call TRBJ1-2, with a tentative D call TRBD1 (5 bases). The CDR3 covers 13 residues. V lost 4 bases and J 3 bases, leaving 9 bases between the germline ends. The CDR3 loop reads CASSSTAYYGYTF. The CDR3 coding sequence is TGTGCCAGCAGTTCGACAGCATACTATGGCTACACCTTC.

The J gene is TRBJ2-3, the V gene TRBV7-9, with TRBD2 matching over 15 bases. This CDR3 region has 18 residues. CDR1 and CDR2 from the germline V gene are SEHNR and FQNEAQ (reference sequence). V shed 6 bases, J shed 3 bases, and the junction held 10 bases outside the gene matches. The CDR3 reads CASSLLGLAGGPTDTQYF. In DNA form, the CDR3 reads TGTGCCAGCAGTCTTCTCGGACTAGCGGGGGGGCCAACAGATACGCAGTATTTT.

In its sample, this clone was seen a few times. Here the CDR3 DNA reads TGTGCCAGCAGCTTAGGACAGCAGAACACTGAAGCTTTCTTT. It specifies CASSLGQQNTEAFF. The gene calls are TRBV7-2 and TRBJ1-1, with a tentative D call TRBD1 (5 bases). CDR1 is SGHTA and CDR2 is FQGNSA in the germline V gene. This CDR3 spans 14 amino acids. Trimming left V 1 base short and J 1 base short, with 7 bases between.

CDR3 bases: TGTGCCAGCAGCTTAGCGTTGATGGAGGGGCGTCTTGAAGCTTTCTTT. Translated, it gives CASSLALMEGRLEAFF. J is TRBJ1-1 and V is TRBV7-9, with D possibly matching TRBD1 (5 bases). Trimming pared 0 bases from V and 7 bases from J, leaving 18 bases between. The germline V gene has CDR1 SEHNR and CDR2 FQNEAQ (reference sequence). The CDR3 is 16 residues long.

The chain recombines TRBV7-9 with TRBJ2-1, with a weak D call TRBD2 (6 bases). V dropped 1 base and J dropped 5 bases, with 12 bases sitting between them. There are 15 residues in the CDR3. Germline V gives CDR1 SEHNR, CDR2 FQNEAQ (reference sequence). CDR3 amino acids: CASSLGAGFHNEQFF. DNA for the CDR3: TGTGCCAGCAGCTTAGGGGCGGGGTTCCACAATGAGCAGTTCTTC.

The chain is built from TRBV7-2 and TRBJ2-7, with D unclear. Deletions cut 3 bases from V and 5 bases from J, with 14 bases between. The germline V gene has CDR1 SGHTA and CDR2 FQGNSA. This CDR3 has 14 residues. The CDR3 sequence: CASSFKGSSNEQYF. CDR3 nucleotides: TGTGCCAGCAGCTTCAAAGGGTCTTCCAACGAGCAGTACTTC.

J is TRBJ2-7 and V is TRBV6-6; a weak D match, TRBD2 (7 bases). In germline, CDR1 is MNHNY, CDR2 SVGAGI (reference sequence). This CDR3 has 13 amino acids. Trimming shortened V by 5 bases and J by 7 bases, and 15 bases separated the two germline ends. The CDR3 loop is CASSDPRGGEQYF. The CDR3 coding sequence is TGTGCCAGCAGTGACCCAAGGGGGGGGGAGCAGTACTTC.